This TCR beta chain originates from a study of T cells in Graves' hyperthyroidism and ophthalmopathy. Study-wide points: Before onset, ophthalmopathy was predicted by the model a median approximately 6.5 months earlier.

The CDR3 regions of TCR beta were amplified from RNA transcripts. The TCR CDR3 first-round RT-PCR relied on the HTBI primer set. Via MiXCR, TCRdb re-called the multiplex PCR reads, giving one row per CDR3 protein. The sample comprises about 400,000 distinct CDR3 sequences, roughly 15% of which are singletons, and approximately 13% rests with the top ten. There are 16 residues in the CDR3. With 0 bases clipped from V and 2 bases from J, the junction kept 5 bases outside the gene matches. CDR1 and CDR2 (germline): GTSNPN, SVGIG (reference sequence). Regarding this clonotype: The antigen is unknown.

The clonotype comes from a man aged 18 to 29 with Graves' ophthalmopathy. The rearrangement links TRBV30 to TRBJ2-5; 11 nucleotides match TRBD2. Sequencing was performed on blood. Here the CDR3 reads CAWSVGGTSGQETQYF. As DNA, the CDR3 is TGTGCCTGGAGTGTAGGCGGGACTAGCGGACAAGAGACCCAGTACTTC.